These 23 T cell receptor beta chains were sequenced from one sample in a study of T-cell memory formation after mild COVID-19. TCRdb independently ran MiXCR on the 5' RACE reads; one entry per CDR3 protein. The table includes approximately 400,000 distinct CDR3 sequences, under 20% detected once. Material: PBMCs or a T cell subset sorted from them (not recorded which). These TCRs come from a man aged 18 to 29 who had mild COVID-19 (a few samples of this study predate the infection). Cell type and time point are not known.

This clonotype was detected a few times. The chain uses TRBV5-6 and TRBJ1-2; no definite D call. V was shortened by 4 bases and J by 0 bases, with 10 bases between the two germline ends. The CDR3 spans 14 residues. Germline V gene sequence: CDR1 SGHDT, CDR2 YYEEEE. This CDR3 is CASSPMQSNYGYTF. The CDR3 bases are TGTGCCAGCAGCCCTATGCAGTCTAACTATGGCTACACCTTC.

This clonotype has at least ten counts. The chain recombines TRBV24-1 with TRBJ1-4; maybe TRBD1 (5 bases). Trimming took 7 bases from V and 3 from J, leaving 11 bases between them. Germline values: CDR1 KGHDR, CDR2 SFDVKD. CDR3 length: 14 residues. CDR3 amino acids: CATSEAGPNEKLFF. DNA of the CDR3: TGTGCCACCAGCGAGGCGGGGCCTAATGAAAAACTGTTTTTT.

The chain is built from TRBV7-2 and TRBJ2-5; 14 bases fit TRBD2. V was clipped by 3 bases and J by 2 bases; unmatched bases: 8. The V gene's germline CDR1 is SGHTA and CDR2 FQGNSA. The CDR3 loop spans 18 amino acids. The CDR3 nucleotides read TGTGCCAGCAGCTTTAGACTAGCGGGGGGGCGGCGTCAAGAGACCCAGTACTTC. The encoded protein is CASSFRLAGGRRQETQYF.

This clonotype has more than one count but fewer than ten. The chain is built from TRBV20-1 and TRBJ1-2; 8 bases map to TRBD1. V was pared by 1 base and J by 7 bases, with 5 bases of the junction left unmatched. The CDR3 is 13 amino acids. CDR1 and CDR2 from the germline V gene are DFQATT and SNEGSKA (reference sequence). The CDR3 DNA follows: TGCAGTGCTAGAGCAGGGGGCGCCGGTGGCTACACCTTC. This translates into CSARAGGAGGYTF.

A few counts support this clonotype. The chain has TRBV7-9 and TRBJ1-4; 8 positions match TRBD1. After removal of 4 bases from V and 3 bases from J, the junction contained 4 bases not matched to a gene. Per the germline V gene, CDR1 is SEHNR and CDR2 is FQNEAQ (reference sequence). This CDR3 has 15 amino acids. CDR3 sequence reads: CASSSARGPNEKLFF. CDR3 nucleotide sequence: TGTGCCAGCAGCTCAGCCAGGGGGCCTAATGAAAAACTGTTTTTT.

A few counts support this clonotype. The chain employs TRBV6-2 or TRBV6-3 and TRBJ2-6; TRBD1 matches 11 bases. The CDR3 runs 21 residues. CDR1 and CDR2 from the germline V gene are MNHEY and SVGEGT. After removal of 6 bases from V and 2 bases from J, the junction contained 18 bases not matched to a gene. Here the CDR3 reads CASSPIRGQGASIAGANVLTF. CDR3 nucleotides: TGTGCCAGCAGCCCCATCCGCGGACAGGGGGCCAGCATTGCTGGGGCCAACGTCCTGACTTTC.

This clonotype was seen just once. This chain links TRBV7-2 with TRBJ2-3; possible D gene TRBD1, 5 bases. The CDR3 loop spans 12 amino acids. The germline CDR1 and CDR2 sequences are SGHTA and FQGNSA. With 0 bases removed from V and 8 bases from J, the gap between germline ends came to 6 bases. The DNA for the CDR3 is TGTGCCAGCAGCTTAGCCAGGGCTACGCAGTATTTT. It is translated as CASSLARATQYF.

J is TRBJ1-5 and V is TRBV5-1; TRBD1 agrees at 9 bases. V lost 3 bases to trimming and J lost 7 bases; unmatched junction nucleotides: 5. The germline gives CDR1 SGHRS, CDR2 YFSETQ. The CDR3 runs 14 residues. The CDR3 bases are TGCGCCAGCAGCTGGGGGACAGGGCAGCAGCCCCAGCATTTT. Its translation: CASSWGTGQQPQHF.

This clonotype was counted only a few times. The chain joins TRBV7-9 to TRBJ1-2; 10 bases fit TRBD1. The CDR3 is 15 residues long. The germline V gene encodes CDR1 SEHNR and CDR2 FQNEAQ (reference sequence). Trimming cost V 5 bases and J 3 bases; bases outside gene matches: 6. The CDR3: CASSPRTGGYYGYTF. The CDR3 DNA sequence: TGTGCCAGCAGCCCACGGACAGGGGGGTACTATGGCTACACCTTC. Supplemented by reference TRBV7-9 and TRBJ1-2, the full variable domain reads DTGVSQNPRHKITKRGQNVTFRCDPISEHNRLYWYRQTLGQGPEFLTYFQNEAQLEKSRLLSDRFSAERPKGSFSTLEIQRTEQGDSAMYLCASSPRTGGYYGYTFGSGTRLTVV.

The J gene is TRBJ1-1, the V gene TRBV5-1; D call uncertain. V lost 4 bases to trimming and J lost 4 bases, with 17 bases between them. The CDR3 has 15 residues. The V gene's germline CDR1 is SGHRS and CDR2 YFSETQ. CDR3 residues: CASSAEVGLSTEAFF. The CDR3, as DNA: TGCGCCAGCAGCGCGGAGGTGGGTCTGAGCACTGAAGCTTTCTTT.

The rearrangement uses TRBV6-5 and TRBJ1-1; D is uncertain. Germline loops: CDR1 MNHEY, CDR2 SVGAGI. V shed 7 bases and J shed 5 bases, with 14 bases lying between them. This CDR3 has 13 amino acids. The DNA for the CDR3 is TGTGCCAGCACCGACCCGTGGGAGACTGAAGCTTTCTTT. It encodes CASTDPWETEAFF.

This clonotype has only a few counts. The chain uses TRBV2 and TRBJ2-1, with no clear D. Germline V lookup: CDR1 SNHLY, CDR2 FYNNEI. This CDR3 spans 13 amino acids. Trimming stripped 6 bases from V and 6 bases from J, with 12 bases between. CDR3 in amino acids: CASRNRIANEQFF. The CDR3 bases are TGTGCCAGCAGGAACAGAATAGCCAATGAGCAGTTCTTC.

This clonotype showed up just once. V and J are TRBV28 and TRBJ1-3; no clear D gene. CDR3 length: 14 residues. From germline, CDR1 is MDHEN and CDR2 SYDVKM. With 7 bases removed from V and 0 bases from J, the gap between germline ends came to 10 bases. The CDR3 bases are TGTGCCAGCACACAACCCAGCTCTGGAAACACCATATATTTT. As protein: CASTQPSSGNTIYF. Drawing the rest from reference TRBV28 and TRBJ1-3, the complete variable domain is DVKVTQSSRYLVKRTGEKVFLECVQDMDHENMFWYRQDPGLGLRLIYFSYDVKMKEKGDIPEGYSVSREKKERFSLILESASTNQTSMYLCASTQPSSGNTIYFGEGSWLTVV.

The genes are TRBV6-5 and TRBJ2-7, with D maybe TRBD1 (5 bases). V was clipped by 4 bases and J by 5 bases, with 15 bases between them. From germline, CDR1 is MNHEY and CDR2 SVGAGI. The CDR3 has 14 amino acids. CDR3: CASSFSGNRDEQYF. CDR3 bases: TGTGCCAGCAGTTTTTCAGGGAATCGCGACGAGCAGTACTTC.

The chain uses TRBV4-1 and TRBJ2-7, with a weak D call TRBD2 (6 bases). The ends were cut back, 4 bases at V and 2 bases at J, with 18 bases in the middle. Germline V lookup: CDR1 MGHRA, CDR2 YSYEKL. This CDR3 is built from 16 residues. CDR3 sequence (DNA): TGCGCCAGCAGCCGCGGGGCAGGGAGCGACCCCTACGAGCAGTACGTC. This sequence encodes CASSRGAGSDPYEQYV.

The sample holds a few counts of this clonotype. The rearrangement uses TRBV6-5 and TRBJ1-6; D possibly corresponds to TRBD1 (5 bases). The V gene's germline CDR1 is MNHEY and CDR2 SVGAGI. The CDR3 runs 14 residues. The V and J ends lost 4 bases and 9 bases respectively, with 13 bases between them. This CDR3 is CASSFTFGGSPLHF. In DNA, the CDR3 is TGTGCCAGCAGTTTCACGTTTGGGGGTTCACCCCTCCACTTT.

This clonotype came up a few times. V is TRBV7-6 and J is TRBJ2-2, with D maybe TRBD2 (7 bases). CDR3 length equals 16 residues. The V and J ends lost 3 bases and 5 bases respectively, with 16 bases between them. The V gene's germline CDR1 is SGHVS and CDR2 FNYEAQ. The CDR3 region is CASSFPGGHTTGELFF. The DNA for the CDR3 is TGTGCCAGCAGCTTCCCCGGGGGGCACACTACCGGGGAGCTGTTTTTT.

V gene TRBV12-3 or TRBV12-4 combines with J gene TRBJ1-3, with TRBD1 as a possible D gene (5 bases). With 1 base removed from V and 0 bases from J, the gap between germline ends came to 16 bases. The CDR3 contains 18 residues. The CDR3 nucleotides read TGTGCCAGCAGTTTAGGGGCTCGACAGCTTGCCTCTGGAAACACCATATATTTT. Protein sequence: CASSLGARQLASGNTIYF.

V usage is TRBV4-1 and J usage is TRBJ1-6, with 7 bases identical to TRBD1. The CDR3 is 16 amino acids. Trimming took 3 bases from V and 7 from J; bases not matched to a gene: 9. The germline CDR1 and CDR2 sequences are MGHRA and YSYEKL. The CDR3 coding sequence is TGCGCCAGCAGCCAGGTGAAACAGGGGCCGAATTCACCCCTCCACTTT. As protein: CASSQVKQGPNSPLHF.

There are a few counts of this clonotype. The chain links TRBV20-1 to TRBJ1-2; D is possibly TRBD1 (5 bases). The V and J ends lost 3 bases and 6 bases respectively, with 23 bases between them. The CDR3 is made up of 16 amino acids. CDR1 and CDR2 (germline): DFQATT, SNEGSKA (reference sequence). CDR3 region: CSARGRGRGPGDGYTF. CDR3 nucleotide sequence: TGCAGTGCTAGGGGACGGGGCCGCGGTCCGGGGGATGGCTACACCTTC.

There are a few counts of this clonotype. V usage is TRBV12-3 or TRBV12-4 and J usage is TRBJ2-3, with 8 positions matching TRBD2. The CDR3 sequence is 16 residues long. V shed 1 base and J 4 bases; nucleotides not matched to a gene: 7. The CDR3 loop reads CASSLGGSGDSDTQYF. As DNA, the CDR3 is TGTGCCAGCAGTTTAGGGGGTAGCGGGGATTCAGATACGCAGTATTTT.

The chain carries TRBV7-2 and TRBJ1-1, with TRBD1 as a possible D gene (5 bases). The CDR3 spans 14 residues. Germline-derived CDR1 and CDR2 are SGHTA and FQGNSA. Trimming took off 6 bases at V and 4 bases at J, with 15 bases between the two ends. CDR3 sequence reads: CASSPWAGTTEAFF. The CDR3 DNA follows: TGTGCCAGCAGTCCCTGGGCAGGGACCACTGAAGCTTTCTTT.

This clonotype was seen only a few times. The CDR3 loop is CASSSQLAGYTGELFF. The CDR3 DNA sequence: TGTGCCAGCAGTTCCCAACTAGCGGGGTACACCGGGGAGCTGTTTTTT. The rearrangement links TRBV27 to TRBJ2-2; 10 bases line up with TRBD2. CDR3 length: 16 residues. Looked up from germline, CDR1 is MNHEY and CDR2 is SMNVEV (reference sequence). The V and J ends lost 4 bases and 3 bases, in that order; junction bases with no gene match: 5.